The TCR beta chain described here comes from a study of beta chain features in type 1 diabetes. Looking at the study overall: There were approximately 110,000,000 sorted cells examined across all samples. The study, taken as a whole, reports: Shortening that was moderate but significant affected the TCRB CDR3s of Type 1 diabetes patients in all four CD4+ subsets. Compared with healthy donors, patients appeared to share more similar naive, central memory and regulatory TCRB repertoires.

All of the isolated RNA was reverse transcribed, so expressed TCRB transcripts were sequenced. Clones were sequenced by immunoSEQ multiplex PCR, and TCRdb holds only the in-frame ones, with some missing. The sample lists some 400,000 clones; roughly 16% were seen once. CDR3 size: 13 residues. With 2 bases removed from V and 8 bases from J, the gap between germline ends came to 10 bases. CDR1 and CDR2 from the germline V gene are MNHEY and SVGAGI. Comments on this clone: Antigen unknown.

A sort by CD45RO/CCR7/CD25/CD127/CD95/CD27 yielded CD4+ naive, central memory, regulatory and stem cell-like memory cells. The receptor was derived from a woman aged 18 to 35 in good health. The J gene is TRBJ2-1, the V gene TRBV6-5; TRBD1 is a possible D gene (5 bases). Sequenced material: naive CD4+ T cells from blood. The CDR3, as DNA: TGTGCCAGCAGTTACATAGGGGCGTATGAGCAGTTCTTC. Translation gives CASSYIGAYEQFF.